This T cell receptor beta chain was sequenced during a study of CD8+CD57+ T cells in acquired aplastic anemia. Across the whole study: Quantities of DNA derived from sorted CD4+ and CD8+ cells averaged roughly 3.4 ug. Findings of the study overall: A significant difference in CD8+ Simpson's diversity between patients and controls was not found.

Genomic DNA, serving as template, underwent TCR beta VDJ and CDR3 profiling. TCRdb ran MiXCR on the reads and lists one entry per CDR3 protein. Of about 98,000 distinct CDR3 sequences in the sample, 55% to 80% were seen once. The V end was cut by 5 bases, the J end by 3 bases, with 10 bases between. The germline gives CDR1 SNHLY, CDR2 FYNNEI. The CDR3 loop spans 14 amino acids. CD8+CD57+ cell expansion, shown by flow cytometry, had occurred in the patients selected for sequencing. Everyone among the patients had severe acquired aplastic anemia. Patients were untreated when blood was sampled. This clonotype was seen only once. Its target is unknown.

The chain joins TRBV2 to TRBJ2-2; the D gene is possibly TRBD2 (6 bases). The source is a human donor with aplastic anemia. The sample taken for sequencing was sorted CD4+, CD8+, or CD8+CD57+ T cells (not recorded which) from PBMCs. This CDR3 is CASSREEYTGELFF. The DNA of the CDR3 is TGTGCCAGCAGTAGGGAGGAGTACACCGGGGAGCTGTTTTTT.